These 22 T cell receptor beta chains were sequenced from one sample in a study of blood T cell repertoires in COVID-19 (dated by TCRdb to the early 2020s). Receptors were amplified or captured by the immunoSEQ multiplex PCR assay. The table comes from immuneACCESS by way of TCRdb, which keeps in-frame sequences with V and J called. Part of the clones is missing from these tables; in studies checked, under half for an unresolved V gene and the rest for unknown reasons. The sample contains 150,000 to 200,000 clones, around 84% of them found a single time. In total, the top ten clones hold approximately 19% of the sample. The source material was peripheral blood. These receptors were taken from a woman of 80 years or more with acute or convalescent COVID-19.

The CDR3 sequence: CAIFLSPALGQTYEQYF. Written as DNA, the CDR3 is TGTGCTATCTTTTTATCGCCGGCCCTCGGACAGACCTACGAGCAGTACTTC. V is TRBV12-5 and J is TRBJ2-7, with D maybe TRBD1 (6 bases). In germline, CDR1 is LGHNT, CDR2 FRNRAP. The ends were cut back, 10 bases at V and 2 bases at J, with 27 bases in the middle. This CDR3 spans 17 amino acids.

For the CDR3, the DNA is TGTGCCAGCAGCGACCGGACAGGGACCTACGAGCAGTACTTC. The encoded protein is CASSDRTGTYEQYF. This sequence joins TRBV25-1 and TRBJ2-7, with TRBD1 matching over 8 bases. Germline CDR1 MGHDK, CDR2 SYGVNS. The V gene end was trimmed by 6 bases and the J gene end by 2 bases; junction bases not matched to a gene: 6. The CDR3 is 14 amino acids.

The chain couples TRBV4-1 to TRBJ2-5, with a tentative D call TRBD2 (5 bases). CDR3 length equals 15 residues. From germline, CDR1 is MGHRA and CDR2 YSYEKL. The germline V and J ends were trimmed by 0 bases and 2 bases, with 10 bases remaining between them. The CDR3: CASSQDGRLQETQYF. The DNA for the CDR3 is TGCGCCAGCAGCCAAGACGGAAGACTACAAGAGACCCAGTACTTC.

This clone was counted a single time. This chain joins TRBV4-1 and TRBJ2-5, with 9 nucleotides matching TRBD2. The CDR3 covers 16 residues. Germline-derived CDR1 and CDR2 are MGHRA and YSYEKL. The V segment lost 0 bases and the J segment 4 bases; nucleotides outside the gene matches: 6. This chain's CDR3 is CASSQDPAGGSETQYF. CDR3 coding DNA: TGCGCCAGCAGCCAAGATCCAGCGGGGGGATCAGAGACCCAGTACTTC.

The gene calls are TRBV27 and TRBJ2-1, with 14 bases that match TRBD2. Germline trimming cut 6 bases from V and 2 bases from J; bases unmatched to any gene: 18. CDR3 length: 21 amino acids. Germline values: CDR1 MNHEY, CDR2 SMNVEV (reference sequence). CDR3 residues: CASSSHKTGTSGSRTYNEQFF. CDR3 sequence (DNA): TGTGCCAGCAGCTCGCATAAAACCGGGACTAGCGGGAGTCGGACCTACAATGAGCAGTTCTTC.

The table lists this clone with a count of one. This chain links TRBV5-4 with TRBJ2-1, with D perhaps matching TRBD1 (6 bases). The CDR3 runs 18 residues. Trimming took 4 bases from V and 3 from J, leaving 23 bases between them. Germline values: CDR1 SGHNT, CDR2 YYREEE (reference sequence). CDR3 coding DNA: TGTGCCAGCAGCCGGACCCCCAAAACAGGGAGAATCTACAATGAGCAGTTCTTC. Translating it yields CASSRTPKTGRIYNEQFF.

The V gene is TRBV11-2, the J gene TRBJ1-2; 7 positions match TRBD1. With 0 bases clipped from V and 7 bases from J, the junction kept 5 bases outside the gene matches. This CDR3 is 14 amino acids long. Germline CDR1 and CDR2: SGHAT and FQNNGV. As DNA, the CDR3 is TGTGCCAGCAGCTTAGATCGACAGGGCGGTGGCTACACCTTC. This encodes CASSLDRQGGGYTF.

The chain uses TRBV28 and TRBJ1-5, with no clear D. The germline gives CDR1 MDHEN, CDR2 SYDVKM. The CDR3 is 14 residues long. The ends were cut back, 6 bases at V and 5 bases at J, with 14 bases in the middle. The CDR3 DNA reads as TGTGCCAGCAGCTCCCTTACTAGGTATCAGCCCCAGCATTTT. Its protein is CASSSLTRYQPQHF.

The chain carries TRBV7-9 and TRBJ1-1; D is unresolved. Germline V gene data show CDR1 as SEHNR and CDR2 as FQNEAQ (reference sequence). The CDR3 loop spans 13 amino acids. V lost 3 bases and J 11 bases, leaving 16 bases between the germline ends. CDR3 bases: TGTGCCAGCAGCTTGGTCTCGGGGAGATCGGCTTTCTTT. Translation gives CASSLVSGRSAFF.

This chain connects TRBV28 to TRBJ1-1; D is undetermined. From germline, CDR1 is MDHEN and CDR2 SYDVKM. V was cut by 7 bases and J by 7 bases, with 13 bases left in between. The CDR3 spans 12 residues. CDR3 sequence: CASNPPGIEAFF. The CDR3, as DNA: TGTGCCAGCAACCCTCCGGGGATTGAAGCTTTCTTT.

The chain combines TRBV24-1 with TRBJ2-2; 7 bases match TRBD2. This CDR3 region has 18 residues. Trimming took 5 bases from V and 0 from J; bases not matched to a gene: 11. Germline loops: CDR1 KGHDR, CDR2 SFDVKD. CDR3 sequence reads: CATSVYGSGRTNTGELFF. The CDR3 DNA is TGTGCCACCAGTGTATATGGTAGCGGGCGGACGAACACCGGGGAGCTGTTTTTT.

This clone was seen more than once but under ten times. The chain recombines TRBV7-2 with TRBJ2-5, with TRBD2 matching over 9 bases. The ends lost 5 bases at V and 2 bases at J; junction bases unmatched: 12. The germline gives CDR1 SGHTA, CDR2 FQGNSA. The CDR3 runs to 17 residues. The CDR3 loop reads CASSPRARLAEQETQYF. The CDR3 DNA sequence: TGTGCCAGCAGCCCTAGGGCCAGACTAGCGGAGCAAGAGACCCAGTACTTC. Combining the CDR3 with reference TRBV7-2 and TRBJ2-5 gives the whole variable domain GAGVSQSPSNKVTEKGKDVELRCDPISGHTALYWYRQSLGQGLEFLIYFQGNSAPDKSGLPSDRFSAERTGGSVSTLTIQRTQQEDSAVYLCASSPRARLAEQETQYFGPGTRLLVL.

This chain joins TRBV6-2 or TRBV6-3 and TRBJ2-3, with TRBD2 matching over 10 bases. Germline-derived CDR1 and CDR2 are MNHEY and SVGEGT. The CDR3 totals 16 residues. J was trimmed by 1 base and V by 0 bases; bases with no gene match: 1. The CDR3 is CASSYSLAGGTDTQYF. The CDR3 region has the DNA TGTGCCAGCAGTTACTCTCTAGCGGGGGGCACAGATACGCAGTATTTT.

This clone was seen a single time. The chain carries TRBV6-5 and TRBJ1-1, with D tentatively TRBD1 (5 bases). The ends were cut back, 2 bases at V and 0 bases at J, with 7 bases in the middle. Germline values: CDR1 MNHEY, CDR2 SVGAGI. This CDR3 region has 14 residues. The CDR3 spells CASSYQGMNTEAFF. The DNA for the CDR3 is TGTGCCAGCAGTTACCAGGGCATGAACACTGAAGCTTTCTTT.

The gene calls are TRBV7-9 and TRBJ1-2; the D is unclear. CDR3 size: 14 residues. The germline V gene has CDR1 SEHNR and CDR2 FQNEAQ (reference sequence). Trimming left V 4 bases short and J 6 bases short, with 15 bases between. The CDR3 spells CASSSQLRIHGYTF. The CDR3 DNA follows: TGTGCCAGCAGCTCCCAACTCCGTATACATGGCTACACCTTC.

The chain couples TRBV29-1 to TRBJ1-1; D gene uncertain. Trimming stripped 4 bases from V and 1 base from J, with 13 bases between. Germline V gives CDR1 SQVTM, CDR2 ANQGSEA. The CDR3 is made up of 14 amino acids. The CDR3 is CSVARGSGNTEAFF. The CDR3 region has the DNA TGCAGCGTTGCCCGGGGATCTGGGAACACTGAAGCTTTCTTT.

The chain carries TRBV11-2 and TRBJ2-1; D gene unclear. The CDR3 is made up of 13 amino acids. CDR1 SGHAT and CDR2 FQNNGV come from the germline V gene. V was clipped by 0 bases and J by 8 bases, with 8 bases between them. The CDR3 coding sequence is TGTGCCAGCAGCTTAGATATCGAGTATGAGCAGTTCTTC. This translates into CASSLDIEYEQFF.

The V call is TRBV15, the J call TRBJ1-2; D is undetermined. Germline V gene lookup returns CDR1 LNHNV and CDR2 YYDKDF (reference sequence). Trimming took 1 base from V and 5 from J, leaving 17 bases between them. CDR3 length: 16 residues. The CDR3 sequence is CATSRGSGPGVYGYTF. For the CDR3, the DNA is TGTGCCACCAGCAGAGGCTCCGGTCCCGGGGTTTATGGCTACACCTTC.

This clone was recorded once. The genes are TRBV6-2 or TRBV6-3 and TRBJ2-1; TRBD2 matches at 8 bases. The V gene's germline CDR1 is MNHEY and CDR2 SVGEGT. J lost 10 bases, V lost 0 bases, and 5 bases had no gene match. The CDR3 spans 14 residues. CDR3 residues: CASSYSGVAGEQFF. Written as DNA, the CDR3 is TGTGCCAGCAGTTACTCAGGCGTAGCGGGGGAGCAGTTCTTC.

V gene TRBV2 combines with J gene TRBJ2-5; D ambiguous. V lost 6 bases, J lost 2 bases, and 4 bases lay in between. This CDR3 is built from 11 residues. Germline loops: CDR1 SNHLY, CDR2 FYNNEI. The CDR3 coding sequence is TGTGCCAGCAGCGGGCAAGAGACCCAGTACTTC. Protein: CASSGQETQYF. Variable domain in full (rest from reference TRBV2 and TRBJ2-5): EPEVTQTPSHQVTQMGQEVILRCVPISNHLYFYWYRQILGQKVEFLVSFYNNEISEKSEIFDDQFSVERPDGSNFTLKIRSTKLEDSAMYFCASSGQETQYFGPGTRLLVL.

The CDR3 sequence: CASSPGLAGDEQYF. CDR3 nucleotide sequence: TGTGCCAGCTCACCTGGACTAGCGGGAGACGAGCAGTACTTC. The chain has TRBV18 and TRBJ2-7; 13 bases are shared with TRBD2. The trim removed 3 bases at V and 5 bases at J, leaving 1 base unmatched. CDR1 is KGHSH and CDR2 is LQKENI in the germline V gene. CDR3 length: 14 amino acids. The whole variable domain, filled in from reference TRBV18 and TRBJ2-7, reads NAGVMQNPRHLVRRRGQEARLRCSPMKGHSHVYWYRQLPEEGLKFMVYLQKENIIDESGMPKERFSAEFPKEGPSILRIQQVVRGDSAAYFCASSPGLAGDEQYFGPGTRLTVT.

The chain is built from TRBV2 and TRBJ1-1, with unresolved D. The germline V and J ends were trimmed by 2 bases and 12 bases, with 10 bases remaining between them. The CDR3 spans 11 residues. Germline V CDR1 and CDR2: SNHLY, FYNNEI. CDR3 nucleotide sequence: TGTGCCAGCAGTGAATACGAGGATACTTTCTTT. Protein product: CASSEYEDTFF.